What follows are 20 T cell receptor beta chains derived from one specimen sequenced in a study of CD8+CD57+ T cells in acquired aplastic anemia. Patients chosen for sequencing had CD8+CD57+ cells that had expanded, as shown by flow cytometry. Profiles of TCR beta VDJ and CDR3 were generated from a genomic DNA template. MiXCR was run by TCRdb on the reads, yielding one entry per CDR3 protein. The sample contains about 260,000 distinct CDR3 sequences, roughly 82% of which appear only once. The sample comprised sorted CD4+, CD8+, or CD8+CD57+ T cells (not recorded which) from PBMCs. The receptors shown here come from a human donor with aplastic anemia.

The chain joins TRBV7-9 to TRBJ1-1; D gene uncertain. CDR3 length: 15 residues. Trimming pared 1 base from V and 14 bases from J, leaving 23 bases between. Germline CDR1 and CDR2: SEHNR and FQNEAQ (reference sequence). For the CDR3, the DNA is TGTGCCAGCAGCTTAGGTGGGGTAAGCGGGAGGAGACCCTTCTTT. The encoded protein is CASSLGGVSGRRPFF.

The V and J genes are TRBV15 and TRBJ1-2, with D possibly TRBD1 on 5 matching bases. The CDR3 contains 16 residues. Between the trimmed V and J ends, which lost 5 bases and 6 bases, there was a span of 22 bases. Germline assignment: CDR1 LNHNV and CDR2 YYDKDF (reference sequence). The CDR3: CATSSRAGQLTHGYTF. Here the CDR3 DNA reads TGTGCCACCAGCTCACGGGCAGGGCAATTGACCCATGGCTACACCTTC. Full variable domain (rest looked up from reference TRBV15 and TRBJ1-2): DAMVIQNPRYQVTQFGKPVTLSCSQTLNHNVMYWYQQKSSQAPKLLFHYYDKDFNNEADTPDNFQSRRPNTSFCFLDIRSPGLGDTAMYLCATSSRAGQLTHGYTFGSGTRLTVV.

The rearrangement joins TRBV7-8 to TRBJ2-3; 7 bases fit TRBD2. The J segment lost 1 base and the V segment lost 6 bases, leaving 4 bases of the junction unmatched. Germline V CDR1 and CDR2: SGHVS, FQNEAQ. The CDR3 consists of 14 residues. In DNA, the CDR3 is TGTGCCAGCAGGGGGGGGGGTGGCACAGATACGCAGTATTTT. It encodes CASRGGGGTDTQYF.

On this clonotype itself: The CDR3 ends on some other residue instead of the conserved phenylalanine or tryptophan, so this is likely a read error. The DNA is omitted, as the CDR3 cannot be located on it reliably, and the CDR3 follows TCRdb's listing. The V gene is TRBV7-8, the J gene TRBJ1-2. Per germline, CDR1 SGHVS and CDR2 FQNEAQ. The length of the CDR3 is 13 amino acids, counting both ends. The CDR3 is CASSFHPDGAAPS.

This clonotype was seen more than once but under ten times. This could be a read error, since a much larger clone is one nucleotide away. The J gene is TRBJ2-1, the V gene TRBV7-9; D might be TRBD2 (6 bases). This CDR3 region has 13 residues. Between the trimmed V and J ends, which lost 7 bases and 6 bases, there was a span of 13 bases. Germline loops: CDR1 SEHNR, CDR2 FQNEAQ (reference sequence). This CDR3 is CASTGAGGNEQFF. The CDR3 DNA reads as TGTGCCAGCACCGGGGCCGGGGGCAATGAGCAGTTCTTC.

The chain combines TRBV7-2 with TRBJ1-1, with 7 bases lining up with TRBD1. The germline V gene encodes CDR1 SGHTA and CDR2 FQGNSA. The J segment lost 14 bases and the V segment lost 4 bases, leaving 19 bases of the junction unmatched. The CDR3 length is 15 residues. CDR3 bases: TGTGCCAGCAGCTCCGACAGGGCAATCTACGAGCAGTACTTCTTT. Protein: CASSSDRAIYEQYFF.

On this clonotype itself: The germline gene is not matched at one end of the junction; a read error may be the cause. The chain carries TRBV14 and TRBJ1-3; 7 bases match TRBD1. The CDR3 totals 15 residues. Germline CDR1 and CDR2: SGHDN and FVKESK. The CDR3 protein is CASRKTGTAGNAIYF. DNA for the CDR3: TGTGCCAGCAGGAAAACCGGGACAGCAGGAAACGCCATATATTTT. The full variable domain, completed using reference TRBV14 and TRBJ1-3, is EAGVTQFPSHSVIEKGQTVTLRCDPISGHDNLYWYRRVMGKEIKFLLHFVKESKQDESGMPNNRFLAERTGGTYSTLKVQPAELEDSGVYFCASRKTGTAGNAIYFGEGSWLTVV.

The V gene is TRBV19, the J gene TRBJ2-5; no firm D call. V was trimmed by 2 bases and J by 1 base, leaving 8 bases between them. The CDR3 length is 14 residues. From germline, CDR1 is LNHDA and CDR2 SQIVND (reference sequence). CDR3 sequence: CASSIPGGQETQYF. The CDR3 nucleotides read TGTGCCAGTAGTATACCGGGTGGCCAAGAGACCCAGTACTTC.

The chain employs TRBV11-1 and TRBJ2-1; maybe TRBD1 (6 bases). The V end lost 5 bases, the J end lost 8 bases, and 22 bases lay between the germline ends. CDR1 is SGHAT, CDR2 FQDESV, per germline (reference sequence). CDR3 length: 16 residues. The CDR3 coding sequence is TGTGCCAGCAGCGCAGTAGCAGAGAGGGGGAGCGATGAGCAGTTCTTC. Translated: CASSAVAERGSDEQFF.

This rearrangement joins TRBV9 to TRBJ2-3; the D is unclear. Trimming cost V 2 bases and J 2 bases, with 3 bases left between them. This CDR3 region has 12 residues. Germline V gene lookup returns CDR1 SGDLS and CDR2 YYNGEE. The DNA of the CDR3 is TGTGCCAGCAGCGTGTACACAGATACGCAGTATTTT. Translation: CASSVYTDTQYF. Using reference TRBV9 and TRBJ2-3 for the parts outside the CDR3, the full variable domain is DSGVTQTPKHLITATGQRVTLRCSPRSGDLSVYWYQQSLDQGLQFLIQYYNGEERAKGNILERFSAQQFPDLHSELNLSSLELGDSALYFCASSVYTDTQYFGPGTRLTVL.

The V gene is TRBV20-1, the J gene TRBJ1-1; a weak D match, TRBD1 (5 bases). Germline CDR1 and CDR2: DFQATT and SNEGSKA (reference sequence). This CDR3 has 16 residues. V lost 2 bases, J lost 0 bases, and 16 bases lay in between. As DNA, the CDR3 is TGCAGTGCTAGATCCCCCGGGACGGTCATGAACACTGAAGCTTTCTTT. Residues: CSARSPGTVMNTEAFF.

Points on this clonotype: No conserved phenylalanine or tryptophan is present at the end of the CDR3, so a read error is the likely explanation. The limits of the CDR3 on the DNA are not certain, so only TCRdb's listed CDR3 is given. The chain is built from TRBV2 and TRBJ2-3. The CDR3 is 15 residues long, ends included. Germline assignment: CDR1 SNHLY and CDR2 FYNNEI. The CDR3 protein is CASSEAYNNQPTHFG.

This clonotype turned up a few times. A junction end diverges from the germline sequence, so it may reflect a read error. V gene TRBV19 combines with J gene TRBJ2-3; 7 bases align to TRBD2. CDR3 length: 14 residues. Germline CDR1 LNHDA, CDR2 SQIVND (reference sequence). The CDR3: CASSIAGGSYTEYF. DNA for the CDR3: TGTGCCAGTAGTATAGCGGGGGGATCCTACACTGAGTATTTC.

Turning to this clonotype: The CDR3 carries no conserved terminal phenylalanine or tryptophan, so it likely arises from a read error. No DNA is shown, since the ends of the CDR3 on it are uncertain; the CDR3 is the one TCRdb lists. V and J are TRBV2 and TRBJ2-3. Ends included, the CDR3 has 12 residues. Germline CDR1 is SNHLY and CDR2 is FYNNEI. This CDR3 is CASGEGAANQQY.

This clonotype was counted a single time. This CDR3 is missing its conserved last phenylalanine or tryptophan, likely due to a read error. The rearrangement links TRBV7-9 to TRBJ2-3; D not certain. The CDR3 is 13 residues long. Germline loops: CDR1 SEHNR, CDR2 FQNEAQ (reference sequence). CDR3 nucleotide sequence: TGTGCCAGCAGCTACGAAAGCACAGAGACGCAGTATGTG. Protein: CASSYESTETQYV.

The chain combines TRBV7-9 with TRBJ2-6, with D possibly being TRBD1 or TRBD2 (5 bases each). The CDR3 is 16 amino acids. Between the trimmed V and J ends, which lost 3 bases and 16 bases, there was a span of 25 bases. Looked up from germline, CDR1 is SEHNR and CDR2 is FQNEAQ (reference sequence). The CDR3 DNA is TGTGCCAGCAGCTTCGCGGGTGGGGACGGAGAGAACCAGCTGACTTTC. Translation gives CASSFAGGDGENQLTF.

Concerning this clonotype: The junction does not match germline at one end; this may be a read error. The V and J genes are TRBV9 and TRBJ2-5; D unclear. The CDR3 runs to 14 residues. The germline CDR1 and CDR2 sequences are SGDLS and YYNGEE. The CDR3 reads CASSRGSEQENQDF. Here the CDR3 DNA reads TGTGCCAGCAGCAGAGGCTCCGAGCAAGAGAACCAGGACTTC.

This sequence joins TRBV7-2 and TRBJ2-7, with 7 bases identical to TRBD1. V shed 3 bases, J shed 1 base, and the junction held 15 bases outside the gene matches. Germline V gene data show CDR1 as SGHTA and CDR2 as FQGNSA. This CDR3 comprises 18 residues. CDR3 sequence (DNA): TGTGCCAGCAGCTTTGATCTAGCCGGGACAGCCCATTCCTACGAGCAGTACGTC. Translation gives CASSFDLAGTAHSYEQYV.

The chain carries TRBV10-3 and TRBJ2-5; D unresolved. Germline V gene lookup returns CDR1 ENHRY and CDR2 SYGVKD. The CDR3 extends over 14 amino acids. Trimming took 6 bases from V and 1 from J, leaving 12 bases between them. The CDR3 region is CAIRAHGSQETQYF. The CDR3 bases are TGTGCCATCAGGGCCCATGGCTCCCAAGAGACCCAGTACTTC.

This clonotype was recorded many times. This sequence joins TRBV7-9 and TRBJ2-2; D is possibly TRBD1 (6 bases). Per germline, CDR1 SEHNR and CDR2 FQNEAQ (reference sequence). V lost 4 bases to trimming and J lost 5 bases, with 17 bases between them. The CDR3 contains 16 residues. The CDR3: CASSSRDKQGTGELFF. CDR3 sequence (DNA): TGTGCCAGCAGCTCTCGGGACAAGCAAGGGACCGGGGAGCTGTTTTTT.